The clone carrying this T cell receptor beta chain was seen only once. Germline V gene sequence: CDR1 SQVTM, CDR2 ANQGSEA. V shed 3 bases, J shed 11 bases, and the junction held 7 bases outside the gene matches. The CDR3 loop spans 12 amino acids. This record belongs to a study of T cell changes during pregnancy in multiple sclerosis. Libraries were prepared by immunoSEQ multiplex PCR; TCRdb keeps only in-frame clonotypes and omits some of them. The sample carries about 45,000 clones, around 90% recorded once. Here the sequenced sample was CD8+ T cells from peripheral blood mononuclear cells, taken in the second trimester of pregnancy. The TCR originated in a female donor with multiple sclerosis, enrolled in a pregnancy study. V gene TRBV29-1 combines with J gene TRBJ1-1; 9 nucleotides align to TRBD1. The CDR3 bases are TGCAGCGTTGAGGGGGACAGGGCGGGGGCTTTCTTT. Protein: CSVEGDRAGAFF.